These 30 T cell receptor beta chains were all obtained from the same sample, sequenced in a study of blood T cells in healthy people across ages. The use of a sample-barcoded 5' primer and a J-beta primer mix characterized a second PCR of roughly 6 to 11 cycles. TCRdb analysed the 5' RACE reads with MiXCR anew, one entry per CDR3 protein. The sample has around 620,000 distinct CDR3 sequences; 25% to 30% are singletons. Sequencing was done on a sample of blood. The receptors shown here come from a woman in her 70s in good health.

This sequence joins TRBV5-1 and TRBJ2-1; tentative D call: TRBD1 (6 bases). V was clipped by 4 bases and J by 8 bases, with 13 bases between them. The germline CDR1 and CDR2 sequences are SGHRS and YFSETQ. The CDR3 length is 13 residues. This CDR3 reads CASSPDSGDEQFF. The CDR3 DNA reads TGCGCCAGCAGCCCGGACAGTGGGGATGAGCAGTTCTTC. The entire variable domain, with the rest obtained from reference TRBV5-1 and TRBJ2-1, is as follows: KAGVTQTPRYLIKTRGQQVTLSCSPISGHRSVSWYQQTPGQGLQFLFEYFSETQRNKGNFPGRFSGRQFSNSRSEMNVSTLELGDSALYLCASSPDSGDEQFFGPGTRLTVL.

The genes are TRBV21-1 and TRBJ2-7; the table names TRBD1, a call not compared with the DNA. TRBV21-1 is a documented pseudogene. This CDR3 spans 16 amino acids. The chain's CDR3 is CASSKGGDRPAHEQYF. The CDR3 DNA follows: TGTGCCAGCAGCAAAGGAGGGGACAGGCCCGCTCACGAGCAGTACTTC.

This chain connects TRBV20-1 to TRBJ1-2, with 7 bases fitting TRBD1. Trimming removed 6 bases from V and 7 bases from J; junction bases left unmatched: 8. Germline assignment: CDR1 DFQATT and CDR2 SNEGSKA (reference sequence). The CDR3 is 12 residues long. The chain's CDR3 is CSAPRGAAGYTF. CDR3 nucleotides: TGCAGTGCCCCCAGGGGGGCGGCTGGCTACACCTTC.

The rearrangement joins TRBV3-1 to TRBJ2-3; 14 nucleotides align to TRBD2. With V trimmed by 4 bases and J by 8 bases, 8 bases remained unmatched. Germline CDR1 is LGHDT and CDR2 is YNNKEL (reference sequence). The CDR3 is made up of 16 amino acids. CDR3 bases: TGTGCCAGCAGCCCCCGGACTAGCGGGGGGTCGGCTACGCAGTATTTT. It codes for CASSPRTSGGSATQYF.

The chain links TRBV5-6 to TRBJ1-5; the D gene is possibly TRBD1 (6 bases). Germline values: CDR1 SGHDT, CDR2 YYEEEE. With 5 bases removed from V and 5 bases from J, the gap between germline ends came to 11 bases. This CDR3 is built from 13 residues. The CDR3 sequence: CASRQGSDQPQHF. CDR3 in DNA: TGTGCCAGCAGGCAGGGGTCAGATCAGCCCCAGCATTTT.

This chain uses TRBV10-3 with TRBJ1-3, with D uncertain. Germline CDR1 is ENHRY and CDR2 is SYGVKD. The length of the CDR3 is 18 residues. V was clipped by 8 bases and J by 0 bases, with 23 bases between them. The DNA for the CDR3 is TGTGCCATCTCCGTCCAGACACCGGATCTTTCCTCTGGAAACACCATATATTTT. Translated: CAISVQTPDLSSGNTIYF.

The table lists this clonotype with many counts. The chain couples TRBV12-3 or TRBV12-4 to TRBJ2-5; no definite D call. Trimming took 4 bases from V and 5 from J, leaving 17 bases between them. CDR3 length: 15 residues. The CDR3 here is CASSSTGRPQETQYF. The DNA for the CDR3 is TGTGCCAGCAGTTCAACTGGACGGCCCCAGGAGACCCAGTACTTC.

This clonotype was found a few times. An end of the junction does not agree with germline; a read error may underlie this. The chain is built from TRBV7-2 and TRBJ2-1; D might be TRBD1 (6 bases). This CDR3 region has 15 residues. The germline CDR1 and CDR2 sequences are SGHTA and FQGNSA. CDR3 loop: CASSLAEGVQYEQHF. The DNA of the CDR3 is TGTGCCAGCAGCTTAGCAGAGGGGGTTCAGTACGAGCAGCACTTC.

This chain joins TRBV4-1 and TRBJ1-2; possibly TRBD1 for D (5 bases). Deletions cut 2 bases from V and 5 bases from J, with 15 bases between. CDR3 length: 15 residues. The germline gives CDR1 MGHRA, CDR2 YSYEKL. In DNA, the CDR3 is TGCGCCAGCAGCCAACCGGACCGGGAGGGGTATGGCTACACCTTC. Translation: CASSQPDREGYGYTF.

The V call is TRBV4-3, the J call TRBJ2-4, with 8 bases aligning to TRBD2. V was pared by 0 bases and J by 7 bases, with 8 bases of the junction left unmatched. Germline V gives CDR1 LGHNA, CDR2 YSLEER. The CDR3 is 16 amino acids. Here the CDR3 reads CASSQDGGGRSNIQYF. The CDR3 nucleotides are TGCGCCAGCAGCCAAGACGGGGGGGGGCGATCTAACATTCAGTACTTC.

The rearrangement links TRBV12-3 or TRBV12-4 to TRBJ2-1; no firm D call. The CDR3 is 13 amino acids. V lost 3 bases and J 9 bases, leaving 12 bases between the germline ends. The CDR3 protein is CASSFIGLFEQFF. The CDR3 DNA follows: TGTGCCAGCAGTTTCATCGGATTATTTGAGCAGTTCTTC.

This clonotype was counted only a few times. This rearrangement joins TRBV7-9 to TRBJ1-2; possible D gene TRBD1, 5 bases. The CDR3 sequence is 15 residues long. V was cut by 1 base and J by 2 bases, with 11 bases left in between. In germline, CDR1 is SEHNR, CDR2 FQNEAQ (reference sequence). In nucleotides, the CDR3 is TGTGCCAGCAGCTTAGGGGGCAGGACCAACTATGGCTACACCTTC. Translating gives CASSLGGRTNYGYTF.

This clonotype has just a few counts. This rearrangement joins TRBV6-5 to TRBJ2-3; D assignment may be TRBD1 or TRBD2 (5 bases each). The CDR3 has 15 residues. V lost 2 bases and J 2 bases, leaving 11 bases between the germline ends. Germline-derived CDR1 and CDR2 are MNHEY and SVGAGI. DNA for the CDR3: TGTGCCAGCAGTTACGAGGGACCGGACACAGATACGCAGTATTTT. Residues: CASSYEGPDTDTQYF.

A few counts support this clonotype. This chain joins TRBV5-1 and TRBJ1-4, with 8 bases identical to TRBD1. The junction had 3 bases not matched to a gene; V was cut back by 2 bases and J by 0 bases. CDR3 size: 16 residues. From germline, CDR1 is SGHRS and CDR2 YFSETQ. This chain's CDR3 is CASSLQGVATNEKLFF. The CDR3 DNA is TGCGCCAGCAGCTTACAGGGGGTTGCAACTAATGAAAAACTGTTTTTT.

This clonotype has only one observation. V and J are TRBV29-1 and TRBJ2-5, with D hard to call. This CDR3 has 10 amino acids. Trimming left V 3 bases short and J 7 bases short, with 6 bases between. Looked up from germline, CDR1 is SQVTM and CDR2 is ANQGSEA. CDR3 DNA sequence: TGCAGCGTTGAGGTGGGGACCCAGTACTTC. This encodes CSVEVGTQYF.

This clonotype was seen only once. The genes are TRBV12-3 or TRBV12-4 and TRBJ2-5; TRBD2 is a possible D gene (6 bases). CDR3 size: 13 residues. V lost 7 bases to trimming and J lost 5 bases, with 14 bases between them. The CDR3 spells CASIPTSMETQYF. CDR3 DNA sequence: TGTGCCAGCATCCCTACTAGCATGGAGACCCAGTACTTC.

The gene calls are TRBV7-2 and TRBJ2-2, with 9 bases that match TRBD2. CDR1 is SGHTA and CDR2 is FQGNSA in the germline V gene. Losses at the gene ends were 5 bases for V and 1 base for J; bases not matched to a gene: 2. The CDR3 has 15 amino acids. The CDR3 nucleotides read TGTGCCAGCAGCGTTAGCGGGGGGAACACCGGGGAGCTGTTTTTT. It translates to CASSVSGGNTGELFF.

This clonotype was seen once. The junction differs from germline at one of its ends, possibly a read error. V and J are TRBV7-2 and TRBJ2-5, with 7 bases lining up with TRBD2. Germline-derived CDR1 and CDR2 are SGHTA and FQGNSA. This CDR3 comprises 15 residues. DNA for the CDR3: TGTGCCAGCAGATTCGGCGGGGGAGTGGGAGAGACCCTGTACTTC. It codes for CASRFGGGVGETLYF.

The sample holds a few counts of this clonotype. The V gene is TRBV29-1, the J gene TRBJ1-2; D is perhaps TRBD1 (5 bases). Per germline, CDR1 SQVTM and CDR2 ANQGSEA. V lost 3 bases to trimming and J lost 1 base, with 12 bases between them. The CDR3 length is 14 residues. Here the CDR3 reads CSVDSTGDNYGYTF. CDR3 DNA sequence: TGCAGCGTTGATTCGACGGGGGATAACTATGGCTACACCTTC.

This chain joins TRBV6-2 or TRBV6-3 and TRBJ1-5, with 8 bases aligning to TRBD1. V lost 2 bases to trimming and J lost 2 bases; unmatched junction nucleotides: 2. CDR1 and CDR2 from the germline V gene are MNHEY and SVGEGT. This CDR3 is built from 15 residues. CDR3 amino acids: CASSYPTGGNQPQHF. The DNA for the CDR3 is TGTGCCAGCAGTTACCCGACAGGGGGCAATCAGCCCCAGCATTTT.

The chain recombines TRBV6-5 with TRBJ2-7; D unresolved. The J call may be incorrect, as the DNA end agrees better with TRBJ2-5. Germline CDR1 is MNHEY and CDR2 is SVGAGI. The CDR3 has 14 amino acids. The CDR3 region is CASSYRHMGETQYF. The CDR3 DNA follows: TGTGCCAGCAGTTACCGGCATATGGGAGAGACCCAGTACTTC.

The chain couples TRBV7-2 to TRBJ2-3, with D unresolved. The CDR3 is made up of 15 amino acids. Trimming removed 1 base at V and 2 bases at J, with 10 bases between. CDR1 and CDR2 (germline): SGHTA, FQGNSA. The CDR3 region is CASSLEAGSTDTQYF. For the CDR3, the DNA is TGTGCCAGCAGCTTAGAGGCCGGCTCCACAGATACGCAGTATTTT.

The chain carries TRBV7-2 and TRBJ2-1, with D unclear. The length of the CDR3 is 11 residues. In germline, CDR1 is SGHTA, CDR2 FQGNSA. The V end lost 8 bases, the J end lost 4 bases, and 6 bases lay between the germline ends. CDR3 loop: CASEQYNEQFF. CDR3 coding DNA: TGTGCCAGCGAACAATACAATGAGCAGTTCTTC.

J is TRBJ2-3 and V is TRBV29-1; D is uncertain. Germline V gene sequence: CDR1 SQVTM, CDR2 ANQGSEA. The V end lost 8 bases, the J end lost 4 bases, and 10 bases lay between the germline ends. The CDR3 is 11 amino acids. The CDR3, as DNA: TGCAGCACCACTTTTGCAGATACGCAGTATTTT. Translating gives CSTTFADTQYF.

The chain uses TRBV20-1 and TRBJ2-3, with 8 nucleotides matching TRBD2. The CDR3 extends over 13 amino acids. CDR1 DFQATT and CDR2 SNEGSKA come from the germline V gene (reference sequence). V lost 6 bases and J lost 1; bases outside the gene matches: 3. CDR3 bases: TGCAGTGCAAAACTAGCGGGCACAGATACGCAGTATTTT. Amino acids: CSAKLAGTDTQYF.

This clonotype has more than one count but fewer than ten. The chain has TRBV5-4 and TRBJ2-2, with TRBD2 matching 12 bases. The V gene's germline CDR1 is SGHNT and CDR2 YYREEE (reference sequence). The V gene end was trimmed by 5 bases and the J gene end by 6 bases; junction bases not matched to a gene: 5. The CDR3 covers 15 residues. This chain's CDR3 is CASSLAGGFAGELFF. The CDR3 bases are TGTGCCAGCAGTCTAGCGGGGGGGTTCGCCGGGGAGCTGTTTTTT.

This clonotype appeared a few times. At one end the junction does not follow the germline gene, possibly because of a read error. The chain couples TRBV12-3 or TRBV12-4 to TRBJ1-2, with a tentative D call TRBD1 (5 bases). CDR3 length: 17 amino acids. The CDR3 loop is CASRPGPGGVTNYDYTF. The DNA for the CDR3 is TGTGCCAGCAGGCCCGGGCCTGGGGGGGTTACTAACTATGACTACACCTTC.

This clonotype occurred a few times. The V call is TRBV20-1, the J call TRBJ2-3; 8 bases match TRBD2. CDR1 is DFQATT, CDR2 SNEGSKA, per germline (reference sequence). This CDR3 has 14 residues. Trimming took 8 bases from V and 5 from J; bases not matched to a gene: 12. The CDR3 loop reads CSTVNGGARDTQYF. Written as DNA, the CDR3 is TGCAGTACCGTCAACGGGGGGGCCAGAGATACGCAGTATTTT.

This clonotype was counted between two and nine times. The junction and the germline gene differ at one end; a read error may be behind it. The chain combines TRBV12-3 or TRBV12-4 with TRBJ1-4; 7 bases match TRBD1. This CDR3 has 14 residues. The CDR3 coding sequence is TGTACCAGCAGCAGTACAGGGGTAAATGAAAAACTGTTTTTT. The encoded protein is CTSSSTGVNEKLFF.

This clonotype was found a few times. V gene TRBV30 combines with J gene TRBJ2-7; the D is unclear. V shed 2 bases and J shed 0 bases, with 11 bases lying between them. This CDR3 region has 14 residues. The V gene's germline CDR1 is GTSNPN and CDR2 SVGIG (reference sequence). This chain's CDR3 is CAWSKTSSSYEQYF. CDR3 bases: TGTGCCTGGAGTAAGACTTCAAGCTCCTACGAGCAGTACTTC.